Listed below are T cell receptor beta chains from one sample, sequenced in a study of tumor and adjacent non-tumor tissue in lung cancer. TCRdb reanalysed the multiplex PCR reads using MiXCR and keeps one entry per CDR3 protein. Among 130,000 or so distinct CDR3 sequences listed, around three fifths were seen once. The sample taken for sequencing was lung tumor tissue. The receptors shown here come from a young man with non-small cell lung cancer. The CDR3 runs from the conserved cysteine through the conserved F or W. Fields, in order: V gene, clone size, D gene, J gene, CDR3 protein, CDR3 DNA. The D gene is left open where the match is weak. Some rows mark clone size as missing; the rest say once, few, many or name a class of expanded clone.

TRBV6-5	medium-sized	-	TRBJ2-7	CASSEDLETYEQYF	TGTGCCAGCAGTGAAGATCTGGAAACCTACGAGCAGTACTTC
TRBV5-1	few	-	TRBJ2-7	CASSFDSYEQYF	TGCGCCAGCAGCTTTGACAGCTACGAGCAGTACTTC
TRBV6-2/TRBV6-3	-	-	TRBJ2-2	CASRVGGRAGELFF	TGTGCCAGCCGAGTGGGGGGGCGCGCCGGGGAGCTGTTTTTT
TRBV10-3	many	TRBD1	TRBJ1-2	CAISARDRSFGYTF	TGTGCCATCAGTGCCCGGGACAGATCCTTCGGCTACACCTTC
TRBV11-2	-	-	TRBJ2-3	CANSLGALARGSDTQYF	TGTGCCAACAGCTTAGGTGCTCTAGCGAGGGGATCGGATACGCAGTATTTT
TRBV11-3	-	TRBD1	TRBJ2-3	CASSSGQGTDMQYF	TGTGCCAGTAGCTCGGGACAGGGCACAGATATGCAGTATTTT
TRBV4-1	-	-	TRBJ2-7	CASSQDETGQTYEQCF	TGCGCCAGCAGCCAAGACGAGACAGGACAGACATACGAGCAATGCTTC
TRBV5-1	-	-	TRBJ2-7	CVSSRYEGEQYF	TGCGTCAGCAGCCGGTATGAGGGCGAGCAGTACTTC
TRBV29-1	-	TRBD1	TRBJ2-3	CSVGVRQGAITDPQYF	TGCAGCGTTGGAGTTAGACAGGGGGCCATCACAGATCCGCAGTATTTT
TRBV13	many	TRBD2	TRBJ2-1	CASSSTGTSGTAYNEQFF	TGTGCCAGCAGCTCAACAGGGACTAGCGGGACAGCCTACAATGAGCAGTTCTTC
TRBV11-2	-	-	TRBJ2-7	CASSTGFNSYEQYF	TGTGCCAGCAGCACCGGCTTCAACTCCTACGAACAGTACTTC
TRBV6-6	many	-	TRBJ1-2	CASTGRLNYGYTF	TGTGCCAGCACAGGGAGGCTTAACTATGGCTACACCTTC
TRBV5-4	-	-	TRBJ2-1	CASSLNGIPRLAYNEQFF	TGTGCCAGCAGCTTGAACGGGATTCCCCGTTTGGCCTACAATGAGCAGTTCTTC
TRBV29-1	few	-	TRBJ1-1	CSVGGGYTEAFF	TGCAGCGTTGGCGGGGGGTATACTGAAGCTTTCTTT
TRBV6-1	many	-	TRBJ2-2	CASSHLVTGELFF	TGTGCCAGCAGCCACCTAGTGACAGGGGAGCTGTTTTTT
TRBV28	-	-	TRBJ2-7	CASRPNSYEQYF	TGTGCCAGTCGGCCGAATTCCTACGAGCAGTACTTC
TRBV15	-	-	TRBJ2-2	CATSETTNTGELFF	TGTGCCACCAGCGAAACCACGAACACCGGGGAGCTGTTTTTT
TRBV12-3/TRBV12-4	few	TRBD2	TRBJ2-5	CASSSGLAGGWGFQETQYF	TGTGCCAGCAGTTCGGGACTAGCGGGGGGGTGGGGGTTCCAAGAGACCCAGTACTTC
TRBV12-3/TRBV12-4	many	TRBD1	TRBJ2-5	CASSLDRAETQYF	TGTGCCAGCAGCCTAGACAGGGCAGAGACCCAGTACTTC
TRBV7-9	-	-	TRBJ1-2	CASSLLGDAEGYIF	TGTGCCAGCAGCCTGCTGGGCGACGCGGAGGGCTACATCTTC
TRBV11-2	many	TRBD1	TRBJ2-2	CASRQGNTGELFF	TGTGCCAGCCGACAGGGGAACACCGGGGAGCTGTTTTTT
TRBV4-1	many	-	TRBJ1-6	CASSQEQGTLNSPLHF	TGCGCCAGCAGCCAAGAGCAGGGCACCCTTAATTCACCCCTCCACTTT
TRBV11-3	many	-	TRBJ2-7	CASSSFSSGEQYF	TGTGCCAGCAGCTCCTTCTCCTCGGGGGAGCAGTACTTC
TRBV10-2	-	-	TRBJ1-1	CASGVESGITKAFF	TGCGCCAGCGGTGTAGAGTCGGGGATCACTAAAGCTTTCTTT
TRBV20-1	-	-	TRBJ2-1	CSSRMQGGSSYNEQFF	TGCAGTTCTAGAATGCAGGGAGGAAGCTCCTACAATGAGCAGTTCTTC
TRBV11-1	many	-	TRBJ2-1	CASSLNTVSRREDNEQFF	TGTGCCAGCAGCTTAAATACGGTTTCTAGAAGAGAAGACAATGAGCAGTTCTTC
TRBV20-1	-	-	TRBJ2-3	CSAPYGSSNTDMQYF	TGCAGTGCCCCTTACGGGTCTTCTAACACAGATATGCAGTATTTT
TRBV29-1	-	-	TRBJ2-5	CSVGGAGCTQYF	TGCAGCGTTGGAGGGGCAGGATGTACGCAGTACTTC
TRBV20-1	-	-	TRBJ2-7	CSARERRVSSYEQYF	TGCAGTGCTAGAGAACGCAGGGTCTCTTCATACGAGCAATACTTC
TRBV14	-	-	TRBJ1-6	CASSQDRPSGRSAHNSPLHF	TGTGCCAGCAGCCAAGATCGGCCCTCGGGACGGAGTGCCCATAATTCACCCCTCCACTTT
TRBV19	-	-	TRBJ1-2	CATSPSRYYGYTF	TGTGCCACATCTCCATCTCGGTACTATGGCTACACCTTC
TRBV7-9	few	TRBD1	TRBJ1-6	CASSGTGSSYNSPLHF	TGTGCCAGCAGCGGGACAGGAAGTTCCTATAATTCACCCCTCCACTTT
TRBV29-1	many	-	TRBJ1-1	CSVVADPNTEAFF	TGCAGCGTTGTAGCGGACCCGAACACTGAAGCTTTCTTT
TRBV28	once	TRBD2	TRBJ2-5	CASRLAGGLETHYF	TGTGCCAGTCGACTAGCGGGAGGGCTAGAGACCCACTACTTC
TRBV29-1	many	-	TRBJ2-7	CSVAVSGSSYEQYF	TGCAGCGTGGCTGTTTCGGGTAGCTCCTACGAGCAGTACTTC
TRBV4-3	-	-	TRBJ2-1	CASSQSRQISCNVQFF	TGCGCCAGCAGCCAGAGTCGACAGATCTCATGCAATGTGCAGTTCTTC
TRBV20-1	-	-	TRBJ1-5	CSARPDRAGQPQHF	TGCAGTGCTAGGCCGGATAGGGCTGGTCAGCCCCAGCATTTT